One and the same sample provided the 10 T cell receptor beta chains below, sequenced in a study of regulatory T cells in long-lasting Graves disease. The time point was: persistent/refractory GD, antithyroid drugs over 5 years with positive TRAb. PBMC RNA was the source of the TCR library. CDR3 regions were amplified by Arm-PCR using iRepertoire HTBI primers to build TCR beta libraries. TCRdb re-derived calls from the multiplex PCR reads in MiXCR, one entry per CDR3 protein. The sample has about 290,000 distinct CDR3 sequences; around a fifth are singletons. Sequences were derived from peripheral blood mononuclear cells (PBMCs), sampled when the disease was refractory, from a patient treated with antithyroid drugs. These receptors came from a female donor with Graves disease.

DNA for the CDR3: TGCAGTGCTAGAGCCCCCGGGGTAGTAGAGACCCAGTACTTC. Its protein is CSARAPGVVETQYF. The rearrangement uses TRBV20-1 and TRBJ2-5; D perhaps matches TRBD2 (5 bases). The ends were cut back, 1 base at V and 4 bases at J, with 13 bases in the middle. CDR3 length: 14 residues. Germline loops: CDR1 DFQATT, CDR2 SNEGSKA (reference sequence).

This clonotype occurred many times. The chain recombines TRBV6-1 with TRBJ1-1; TRBD1 matches 8 bases. V lost 5 bases to trimming and J lost 8 bases; unmatched junction nucleotides: 7. This CDR3 has 13 amino acids. Germline assignment: CDR1 MNHNS and CDR2 SASEGT. DNA of the CDR3: TGTGCCAGCAGTCCCTACAGGGGGGTGGAAGCTTTCTTT. Amino acids: CASSPYRGVEAFF.

Regarding this clonotype: A much larger clone is a single base away; this may be a read error. The chain carries TRBV5-1 and TRBJ2-7, with D maybe TRBD1 (5 bases). CDR1 is SGHRS, CDR2 YFSETQ, per germline. There are 14 residues in the CDR3. CDR3 region: CASSFSTATYERYF. CDR3 bases: TGCGCCAGCAGCTTTTCGACAGCCACCTACGAGCGGTACTTC.

The J gene is TRBJ2-2, the V gene TRBV6-2 or TRBV6-3; 7 bases fit TRBD1. After removal of 7 bases from V and 7 bases from J, the junction contained 9 bases not matched to a gene. The CDR3 extends over 14 amino acids. Germline CDR1 is MNHEY and CDR2 is SVGEGT. CDR3 protein: CASTPTGLGGELFF. CDR3 coding DNA: TGTGCCAGCACCCCGACAGGGTTGGGCGGGGAGCTGTTTTTT.

This clonotype was counted at least ten times. The chain has TRBV6-1 and TRBJ2-5; no clear D gene. Trimming shortened V by 7 bases and J by 2 bases, and 2 bases separated the two germline ends. The CDR3 runs 10 residues. The germline V gene encodes CDR1 MNHNS and CDR2 SASEGT. The CDR3 spells CASIQETQYF. In DNA, the CDR3 is TGTGCCAGCATTCAAGAGACCCAGTACTTC.

Regarding this clonotype: A single base separates this from a much larger clone, so it may be a read error. The chain links TRBV12-3 or TRBV12-4 to TRBJ1-2, with 10 bases fitting TRBD1. The CDR3 runs to 14 residues. V lost 3 bases, J lost 4 bases, and 2 bases stayed unmatched. The CDR3 DNA is TGTGCCAGCAGTTTTGGGACAGGGGCCTATGGCTACACCTTC. It is translated as CASSFGTGAYGYTF.

This clonotype was seen more than once but under ten times. The chain is built from TRBV7-9 and TRBJ1-2, with D possibly matching TRBD1 (5 bases). With 1 base removed from V and 3 bases from J, the gap between germline ends came to 12 bases. CDR1 SEHNR and CDR2 FQNEAQ come from the germline V gene (reference sequence). The CDR3 contains 15 residues. Written as DNA, the CDR3 is TGTGCCAGCAGCTTAGGTTGGCAGACAGACTATGGCTACACCTTC. Its translation is CASSLGWQTDYGYTF. Complete variable domain (other parts from reference TRBV7-9 and TRBJ1-2): DTGVSQNPRHKITKRGQNVTFRCDPISEHNRLYWYRQTLGQGPEFLTYFQNEAQLEKSRLLSDRFSAERPKGSFSTLEIQRTEQGDSAMYLCASSLGWQTDYGYTFGSGTRLTVV.

This clonotype has more than one count but fewer than ten. This chain joins TRBV20-1 and TRBJ1-6, with TRBD1 identical over 10 bases. The germline CDR1 and CDR2 sequences are DFQATT and SNEGSKA (reference sequence). The CDR3 covers 17 residues. Germline trimming cut 8 bases from V and 8 bases from J; bases unmatched to any gene: 18. The CDR3 region is CSSQFGHNGQGDSPLHF. Here the CDR3 DNA reads TGCAGTTCTCAATTCGGCCATAACGGACAGGGGGATTCACCCCTCCACTTT.

V usage is TRBV19 and J usage is TRBJ2-2; 8 nucleotides match TRBD2. The CDR3 extends over 14 amino acids. V was clipped by 7 bases and J by 3 bases; unmatched bases: 4. From germline, CDR1 is LNHDA and CDR2 SQIVND (reference sequence). CDR3: CASTGLAHTGELFF. CDR3 bases: TGTGCCAGTACCGGACTAGCCCACACCGGGGAGCTGTTTTTT.

This clonotype has a count of ten or more. The chain is built from TRBV6-5 and TRBJ1-4, with a tentative D call TRBD1 (5 bases). The CDR3 is 15 amino acids. Germline assignment: CDR1 MNHEY and CDR2 SVGAGI. V was cut by 4 bases and J by 5 bases, with 14 bases left in between. The CDR3 spells CASSSAGTANEKLFF. The CDR3 DNA follows: TGTGCCAGCAGTTCCGCCGGGACGGCAAATGAAAAACTGTTTTTT.